This entry concerns a single TCR beta chain. Its antigen is not identified. The data were taken from a study of cytotoxic CD8 clonotypes in ibrutinib-treated CLL. In the study overall: The patients comprised more than ten relapsed/refractory and about 14 treatment-naive cases, about 18 IGHV unmutated. The sample average was about 260,000 productive templates and 85,000 to 100,000 productive rearrangements.

Here immunoSEQ multiplex PCR was the method, and the copy in TCRdb shows in-frame clones only, minus some. The repertoire holds 55,000 to 85,000 clones, with about nine tenths as singletons. The CDR3 runs 14 residues. CDR1 and CDR2 (germline): LNHDA, SQIVND (reference sequence). Trimming removed 3 bases from V and 1 base from J, with 10 bases in between. Findings of the study overall: Different sampling times were used for sustained-remission and progressing patients.

The input for sequencing was PBMCs, taken after 12 months of ibrutinib treatment. V usage is TRBV19 and J usage is TRBJ2-7; D is ambiguous. The clonotype comes from a human donor with chronic lymphocytic leukemia. The DNA for the CDR3 is TGTGCCAGTAGTATGCCGGGTCCATCCTACGAGCAGTACTTC. This sequence encodes CASSMPGPSYEQYF.